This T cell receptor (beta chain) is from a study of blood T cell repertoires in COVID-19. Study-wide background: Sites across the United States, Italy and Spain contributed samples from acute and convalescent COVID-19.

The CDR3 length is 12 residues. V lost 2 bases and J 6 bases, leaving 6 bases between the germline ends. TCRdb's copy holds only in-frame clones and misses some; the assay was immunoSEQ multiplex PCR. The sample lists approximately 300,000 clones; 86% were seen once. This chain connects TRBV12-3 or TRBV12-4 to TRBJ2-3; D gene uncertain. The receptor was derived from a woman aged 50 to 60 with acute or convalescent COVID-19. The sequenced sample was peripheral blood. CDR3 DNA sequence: TGTGCCAGCAGTTTAATCCTGGATACGCAGTATTTT. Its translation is CASSLILDTQYF.